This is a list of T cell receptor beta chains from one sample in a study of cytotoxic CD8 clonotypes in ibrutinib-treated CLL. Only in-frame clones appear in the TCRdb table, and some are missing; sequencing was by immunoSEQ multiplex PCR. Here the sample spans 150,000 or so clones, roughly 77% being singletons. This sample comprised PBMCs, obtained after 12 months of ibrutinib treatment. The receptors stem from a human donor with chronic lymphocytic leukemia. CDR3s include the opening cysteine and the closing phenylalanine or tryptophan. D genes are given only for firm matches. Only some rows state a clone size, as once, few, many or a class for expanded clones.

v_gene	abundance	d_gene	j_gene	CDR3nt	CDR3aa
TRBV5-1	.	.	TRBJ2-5	TGCGCCAGCAGCTTAGGGCAGGCAGGGGCAGGGGAGACCCAGTACTTC	CASSLGQAGAGETQYF
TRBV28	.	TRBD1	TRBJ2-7	TGTGCCAGCAGTCGGACAGGGAGTTTCTACGAGCAGTACTTC	CASSRTGSFYEQYF
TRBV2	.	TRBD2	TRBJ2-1	TGTGCCAGCAGTGGACTAGCGGGGAACAATGAGCAGTTCTTC	CASSGLAGNNEQFF
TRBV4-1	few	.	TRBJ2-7	TGCGCCAGCAGCCAGAACCGAAACTCCTACGAGCAGTACTTC	CASSQNRNSYEQYF
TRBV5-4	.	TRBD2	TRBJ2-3	TGTGCCAGCAGCTTCGTACCCCCCCTAGCGGGGCCAGATACGCAGTATTTT	CASSFVPPLAGPDTQYF
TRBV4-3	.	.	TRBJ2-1	TGCGCCAGCAGCCAACGCCTGGCGGACTCCTACAATGAGCAGTTCTTC	CASSQRLADSYNEQFF
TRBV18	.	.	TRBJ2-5	TGTGCCAGCTCACTCACACAGTACCAAGAGACCCAGTACTTC	CASSLTQYQETQYF
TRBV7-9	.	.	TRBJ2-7	TGTGCCAGCAGGAAGCCGGGTTTCGAGCACTACGAGCAGTACTTC	CASRKPGFEHYEQYF
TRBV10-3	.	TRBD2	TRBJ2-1	TGTGCCATCAGCCCAATAGCGGGAAGTGAGCAGTTCTTC	CAISPIAGSEQFF
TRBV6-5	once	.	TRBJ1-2	TGTGCCAGCAGTTACTATACCTCCGGACAGAACTATGGCTACACCTTC	CASSYYTSGQNYGYTF
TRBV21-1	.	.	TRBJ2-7	TGTGCCAGCAGCAGAGAACAGGGAGGGTGGGAGTACTTC	CASSREQGGWEYF
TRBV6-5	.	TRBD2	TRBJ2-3	TGTGCCAGTCAGCTAGCGGGGGGTAGCACAGATACGCAGTATTTT	CASQLAGGSTDTQYF
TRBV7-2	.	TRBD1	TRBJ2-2	TGTGCCAGCAGCAACAGACAGGGGGCAACCGGGGAGCTGTTTTTT	CASSNRQGATGELFF
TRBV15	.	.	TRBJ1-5	TGTGCCACCAGCTTCCGGGCCCAGCCCCAGCATTTT	CATSFRAQPQHF
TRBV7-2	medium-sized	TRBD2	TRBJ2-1	TGTGCCAGCAGCTTAGGGCCTAGCGGGAGGGCCTCCTACAATGAGCAGTTCTTC	CASSLGPSGRASYNEQFF